This T cell receptor beta chain was captured in a study of blood T cell repertoires in COVID-19. Turning to the study itself: Sites across the United States, Italy and Spain contributed samples from acute and convalescent COVID-19. PBMCs, B-cell-depleted T cells, or T cells were the source of the cDNA or gDNA that made up the material.

Trimming took off 0 bases at V and 4 bases at J, with 13 bases between the two ends. CDR3 length: 15 amino acids. In germline, CDR1 is SGHRS, CDR2 YFSETQ. In the study's own analysis: Reference gene primers were amplified, and this amplification served to estimate nucleated cell counts. Produced via immunoSEQ multiplex PCR; TCRdb's table is partial and in-frame only. V, J and clone size are those of that table, while D and trimming were read from the DNA. The repertoire holds roughly 60,000 clones, with roughly 90% as singletons. The chain couples TRBV5-1 to TRBJ2-5, with D maybe TRBD1 (6 bases). The sequence was obtained from a human donor in a cohort sampled during active COVID-19. The specimen was peripheral blood. The CDR3 region is CASSLDGTPGETQYF. Here the CDR3 DNA reads TGCGCCAGCAGCTTGGATGGGACACCTGGAGAGACCCAGTACTTC.